Presented here are 28 T cell receptor beta chains from one specimen sequenced in a study of T cell changes during pregnancy in multiple sclerosis. Only in-frame clones appear in the TCRdb table, and some are missing; sequencing was by immunoSEQ multiplex PCR. The repertoire holds approximately 30,000 clones, about 93% seen once, with 0.4% to 0.55% in the top ten. Sample: CD4+ T cells from peripheral blood mononuclear cells, taken after pregnancy. The source is a female donor with multiple sclerosis, enrolled in a pregnancy study.

This clone was seen just once. This rearrangement joins TRBV7-2 to TRBJ2-7; TRBD1 matches at 9 bases. Germline V gene data show CDR1 as SGHTA and CDR2 as FQGNSA. The length of the CDR3 is 15 residues. V lost 5 bases to trimming and J lost 2 bases; unmatched junction nucleotides: 7. The chain's CDR3 is CASSPGTGKTYEQYF. The CDR3 coding sequence is TGTGCCAGCAGCCCGGGGACAGGGAAAACCTACGAGCAGTACTTC.

This chain links TRBV7-2 with TRBJ2-5; possible D gene TRBD1, 5 bases. Trimming removed 1 base at V and 10 bases at J, with 25 bases between. Germline CDR1 SGHTA, CDR2 FQGNSA. This CDR3 comprises 17 residues. Here the CDR3 reads CASSLVSGWGNLIDQYF. The CDR3 bases are TGTGCCAGCAGCTTAGTATCGGGCTGGGGCAACCTGATAGACCAGTACTTC.

The sample holds a few counts of this clone. This chain joins TRBV30 and TRBJ1-2; 7 bases map to TRBD1. The V gene's germline CDR1 is GTSNPN and CDR2 SVGIG (reference sequence). Germline trimming cut 3 bases from V and 1 base from J; bases unmatched to any gene: 14. There are 17 residues in the CDR3. This chain's CDR3 is CAWRGTGERKYNYGYTF. The CDR3 DNA follows: TGTGCCTGGAGGGGAACAGGGGAAAGAAAATATAACTATGGCTACACCTTC.

The V and J genes are TRBV9 and TRBJ1-4; tentatively, D is TRBD1 (5 bases). The CDR3 is made up of 15 amino acids. Germline CDR1 is SGDLS and CDR2 is YYNGEE. Deletions cut 0 bases from V and 0 bases from J, with 6 bases between. The DNA of the CDR3 is TGTGCCAGCAGCGTAGGGGGGGCAACTAATGAAAAACTGTTTTTT. Its translation: CASSVGGATNEKLFF.

The gene calls are TRBV7-3 and TRBJ2-3, with a weak D call TRBD2 (5 bases). Germline loops: CDR1 SGHTA, CDR2 FQGTGA. V lost 5 bases, J lost 3 bases, and 9 bases lay in between. The CDR3 length is 13 residues. The CDR3 DNA sequence: TGTGCCAGCAGCCCCCGGGGAACAGATACGCAGTATTTT. It codes for CASSPRGTDTQYF.

The chain recombines TRBV7-2 with TRBJ2-1; TRBD1 is a possible D gene (6 bases). Trimming removed 6 bases at V and 6 bases at J, with 15 bases between. The CDR3 runs 14 residues. Germline-derived CDR1 and CDR2 are SGHTA and FQGNSA. CDR3 sequence: CASRETRGGNEQFF. Here the CDR3 DNA reads TGTGCCAGCAGGGAAACTCGAGGGGGCAATGAGCAGTTCTTC.

The chain joins TRBV19 to TRBJ2-1, with 8 bases identical to TRBD1. This CDR3 is 14 amino acids long. The V segment lost 8 bases and the J segment 7 bases; nucleotides outside the gene matches: 10. Germline V lookup: CDR1 LNHDA, CDR2 SQIVND (reference sequence). CDR3 region: CASEDRGHTNEQFF. The DNA of the CDR3 is TGTGCCAGTGAAGACAGGGGACATACAAATGAGCAGTTCTTC.

This chain uses TRBV4-2 with TRBJ2-7, with TRBD2 as a possible D gene (7 bases). This CDR3 region has 16 residues. CDR1 and CDR2 from the germline V gene are LGHNA and YNFKEQ. The V end was cut by 4 bases, the J end by 2 bases, with 18 bases between. The CDR3 spells CASSPHGGGNTYEQYF. CDR3 sequence (DNA): TGTGCCAGCAGCCCCCATGGCGGGGGCAATACCTACGAGCAGTACTTC.

This chain connects TRBV4-3 to TRBJ2-1; no clear D. Trimming removed 1 base at V and 6 bases at J, with 13 bases between. The CDR3 is 15 residues long. Germline V gives CDR1 LGHNA, CDR2 YSLEER. In DNA, the CDR3 is TGCGCCAGCAGCCAAGTCGGGTTCAGTAGCAATGAGCAGTTCTTC. It yields the protein CASSQVGFSSNEQFF.

The chain recombines TRBV10-3 with TRBJ1-1; D not certain. The CDR3 loop spans 16 amino acids. CDR1 is ENHRY, CDR2 SYGVKD, per germline. V gave up 4 bases and J gave up 0 bases, with 15 bases separating them. The DNA for the CDR3 is TGTGCCATCAGTGGCGCGGGGTTCCATATGAACACTGAAGCTTTCTTT. It specifies CAISGAGFHMNTEAFF.

The V and J genes are TRBV19 and TRBJ1-1; D may be TRBD1 (6 bases). The CDR3 is 16 residues long. Looked up from germline, CDR1 is LNHDA and CDR2 is SQIVND (reference sequence). Trimming pared 2 bases from V and 0 bases from J, leaving 13 bases between. CDR3 bases: TGTGCCAGTAGTATAAACCGGGACACTGTGAACACTGAAGCTTTCTTT. It translates to CASSINRDTVNTEAFF. The full variable domain, with the rest looked up from reference TRBV19 and TRBJ1-1, is DGGITQSPKYLFRKEGQNVTLSCEQNLNHDAMYWYRQDPGQGLRLIYYSQIVNDFQKGDIAEGYSVSREKKESFPLTVTSAQKNPTAFYLCASSINRDTVNTEAFFGQGTRLTVV.

V usage is TRBV7-6 and J usage is TRBJ1-1, with D possibly being TRBD1 (6 bases). Germline V gene lookup returns CDR1 SGHVS and CDR2 FNYEAQ. Trimming cost V 1 base and J 10 bases, with 19 bases left between them. This CDR3 contains 15 residues. CDR3 in amino acids: CASSLGSGTSGGAFF. CDR3 coding DNA: TGTGCCAGCAGCTTAGGGTCAGGGACATCCGGAGGAGCTTTCTTT.

J is TRBJ1-1 and V is TRBV7-5; no DNA check was done on the table's D call, TRBD1. TRBV7-5 constitutes a pseudogene. The CDR3 spans 15 residues. CDR3 sequence reads: CVRSFKTGASTEAFF. CDR3 bases: TGTGTCAGAAGCTTCAAAACAGGGGCGTCCACTGAAGCTTTCTTT.

J is TRBJ2-1 and V is TRBV6-6; possible D gene TRBD2, 5 bases. Germline CDR1 is MNHNY and CDR2 is SVGAGI (reference sequence). The CDR3 is 15 residues long. Trimming took 2 bases from V and 1 from J, leaving 9 bases between them. CDR3 sequence reads: CASSYGGGSYNEQFF. The CDR3 region has the DNA TGTGCCAGCAGTTACGGAGGTGGTTCCTACAATGAGCAGTTCTTC.

This clone was seen a handful of times. This chain connects TRBV10-1 to TRBJ2-7; 9 bases map to TRBD2. The CDR3 totals 15 residues. V lost 2 bases to trimming and J lost 2 bases; unmatched junction nucleotides: 4. Germline lookup yields CDR1 WNHNN and CDR2 SYGVQD (reference sequence). The CDR3 DNA reads as TGCGCCAGCAGTGAGACGTCTAGCGGGGCCTACGAGCAGTACTTC. Translating gives CASSETSSGAYEQYF.

Here the CDR3 DNA reads TGTGCCAGCTCACCGAGACAGTCGTCGGGGGCCAACGTCCTGACTTTC. Protein: CASSPRQSSGANVLTF. V and J are TRBV18 and TRBJ2-6; perhaps TRBD1 as D (5 bases). The length of the CDR3 is 16 residues. From germline, CDR1 is KGHSH and CDR2 LQKENI. V was shortened by 3 bases and J by 4 bases, with 13 bases between the two germline ends. The entire variable domain, with the rest obtained from reference TRBV18 and TRBJ2-6, is as follows: NAGVMQNPRHLVRRRGQEARLRCSPMKGHSHVYWYRQLPEEGLKFMVYLQKENIIDESGMPKERFSAEFPKEGPSILRIQQVVRGDSAAYFCASSPRQSSGANVLTFGAGSRLTVL.

This sequence joins TRBV7-9 and TRBJ2-3; 8 nucleotides match TRBD1. Per the germline V gene, CDR1 is SEHNR and CDR2 is FQNEAQ (reference sequence). Losses at the gene ends were 5 bases for V and 5 bases for J; bases not matched to a gene: 12. This CDR3 spans 16 amino acids. CDR3 DNA sequence: TGTGCCAGCAGCCTCGGACAGGGTTTGGCGGGAGATACGCAGTATTTT. Protein sequence: CASSLGQGLAGDTQYF.

This chain links TRBV7-9 with TRBJ2-1; 13 bases map to TRBD2. This CDR3 contains 15 residues. Germline CDR1 and CDR2: SEHNR and FQNEAQ (reference sequence). With V trimmed by 7 bases and J by 5 bases, 5 bases remained unmatched. Written as DNA, the CDR3 is TGTGCCAGCACCAGAGGACTAGCGGGAGACAATGAGCAGTTCTTC. This encodes CASTRGLAGDNEQFF.

This clone came up a few times. The rearrangement uses TRBV5-6 and TRBJ1-2; the match to TRBD1 covers 7 bases. The CDR3 covers 16 residues. Germline V lookup: CDR1 SGHDT, CDR2 YYEEEE. J gave up 2 bases and V 4 bases, and 11 bases lay outside the gene matches. The CDR3 coding sequence is TGTGCCAGCAGCCCCCTCGACAGGGCAGAAAACTATGGCTACACCTTC. It codes for CASSPLDRAENYGYTF.

The chain employs TRBV7-9 and TRBJ1-1; D unresolved. V was cut by 1 base and J by 5 bases, with 11 bases left in between. The CDR3 is 14 residues long. Germline values: CDR1 SEHNR, CDR2 FQNEAQ (reference sequence). CDR3 in DNA: TGTGCCAGCAGCTTAGGGGGAGTTGGGACTGAAGCTTTCTTT. It encodes CASSLGGVGTEAFF. Combining the CDR3 with reference TRBV7-9 and TRBJ1-1 gives the whole variable domain DTGVSQNPRHKITKRGQNVTFRCDPISEHNRLYWYRQTLGQGPEFLTYFQNEAQLEKSRLLSDRFSAERPKGSFSTLEIQRTEQGDSAMYLCASSLGGVGTEAFFGQGTRLTVV.

The chain recombines TRBV18 with TRBJ2-7; the D is unclear. The germline CDR1 and CDR2 sequences are KGHSH and LQKENI. CDR3 length equals 11 residues. Trimming cost V 3 bases and J 3 bases, with 3 bases left between them. The CDR3 loop reads CASSPNYEQYF. CDR3 coding DNA: TGTGCCAGCTCACCTAACTACGAGCAGTACTTC.

The chain carries TRBV30 and TRBJ1-5; no definite D call. Per germline, CDR1 GTSNPN and CDR2 SVGIG (reference sequence). The CDR3 sequence is 13 residues long. The germline V and J ends were trimmed by 0 bases and 9 bases, with 12 bases remaining between them. CDR3: CAWSVAEDSPQHF. The CDR3 coding sequence is TGTGCCTGGAGTGTCGCGGAGGATTCGCCCCAGCATTTT. The whole variable domain, remainder taken from reference TRBV30 and TRBJ1-5, is SQTIHQWPATLVQPVGSPLSLECTVEGTSNPNLYWYRQAAGRGLQLLFYSVGIGQISSEVPQNLSASRPQDRQFILSSKKLLLSDSGFYLCAWSVAEDSPQHFGDGTRLSIL.

The chain uses TRBV9 and TRBJ2-5, with 13 bases identical to TRBD2. V lost 5 bases to trimming and J lost 2 bases; unmatched junction nucleotides: 6. This CDR3 has 16 amino acids. The germline gives CDR1 SGDLS, CDR2 YYNGEE. CDR3 nucleotide sequence: TGTGCCAGCAGTCGGACTAGCGGGAGCTGGCAAGAGACCCAGTACTTC. The encoded protein is CASSRTSGSWQETQYF.

The chain joins TRBV2 to TRBJ2-1; 7 bases match TRBD2. From germline, CDR1 is SNHLY and CDR2 FYNNEI. The CDR3 is 15 amino acids. The trim removed 8 bases at V and 5 bases at J, leaving 12 bases unmatched. CDR3 bases: TGTGCCAGCTTACCGACTAGCCCCCCTAACAATGAGCAGTTCTTC. Translation: CASLPTSPPNNEQFF.

The V and J genes are TRBV19 and TRBJ1-4, with D maybe TRBD1 (6 bases). The V and J ends lost 5 bases and 7 bases respectively, with 17 bases between them. The CDR3 runs 15 residues. The germline V gene encodes CDR1 LNHDA and CDR2 SQIVND (reference sequence). As DNA, the CDR3 is TGTGCCAGTAGTGCGCCGACAGGATCCCCTGAAAAACTGTTTTTT. Amino acids: CASSAPTGSPEKLFF.

This clone has more than one count but fewer than ten. This chain uses TRBV18 with TRBJ1-3; D unclear. Germline values: CDR1 KGHSH, CDR2 LQKENI. This CDR3 comprises 14 residues. Trimming took off 2 bases at V and 0 bases at J, with 5 bases between the two ends. CDR3 nucleotides: TGTGCCAGCTCACCAACAGTCTCTGGAAACACCATATATTTT. This gives the protein CASSPTVSGNTIYF. The full variable domain, its missing parts supplied by reference TRBV18 and TRBJ1-3, is NAGVMQNPRHLVRRRGQEARLRCSPMKGHSHVYWYRQLPEEGLKFMVYLQKENIIDESGMPKERFSAEFPKEGPSILRIQQVVRGDSAAYFCASSPTVSGNTIYFGEGSWLTVV.

The chain is built from TRBV7-2 and TRBJ2-1; 9 bases are a match to TRBD2. CDR1 is SGHTA, CDR2 FQGNSA, per germline. The ends lost 5 bases at V and 2 bases at J; junction bases unmatched: 4. This CDR3 is 15 amino acids long. The CDR3 sequence: CASSPKRGAYNEQFF. CDR3 coding DNA: TGTGCCAGCAGCCCCAAGCGGGGGGCCTACAATGAGCAGTTCTTC. The complete variable domain, with remaining parts taken from reference TRBV7-2 and TRBJ2-1, reads GAGVSQSPSNKVTEKGKDVELRCDPISGHTALYWYRQSLGQGLEFLIYFQGNSAPDKSGLPSDRFSAERTGGSVSTLTIQRTQQEDSAVYLCASSPKRGAYNEQFFGPGTRLTVL.

This clone occurred once. This rearrangement joins TRBV18 to TRBJ2-7, with a possible D match to TRBD1 (5 bases). Germline-derived CDR1 and CDR2 are KGHSH and LQKENI. Trimming pared 4 bases from V and 5 bases from J, leaving 15 bases between. This CDR3 has 14 residues. The CDR3 bases are TGTGCCAGCTCACGCAGGGTTTTTGAGGACGAGCAGTACTTC. This translates into CASSRRVFEDEQYF.